This paragraph reports one T cell receptor (beta chain). This record comes from a study of neoadjuvant anti-PD-1 for oral cavity cancer. Study-level background: Around day 43, patients without progression received a fourth nivolumab dose before surgery.

Here immunoSEQ multiplex PCR was the method, and the copy in TCRdb shows in-frame clones only, minus some. The sample yields about 72,000 clones, around 88% seen once. CDR1 and CDR2 (germline): SQVTM, ANQGSEA. This CDR3 is built from 15 residues. V dropped 5 bases and J dropped 1; count of bases not matched to a gene: 9. Patients were newly diagnosed with stage II-IVA oral cavity squamous cell carcinoma without prior systemic or radiation treatment. The patients had HPV-negative, locally advanced oral cavity squamous cell carcinoma. Analysis of PBMCs was direct, with no culture step. This clonotype originated in a person between 35 and 79 years old with oral cavity squamous cell carcinoma. This sequence joins TRBV29-1 and TRBJ2-3; 7 bases are a match to TRBD1. Sample: PBMCs, taken before nivolumab (anti-PD-1) treatment. CDR3 in amino acids: CSVNQGVSGTDTQYF. The CDR3 region has the DNA TGCAGCGTTAATCAGGGGGTAAGCGGCACAGATACGCAGTATTTT.